The 28 T cell receptor beta chains in this list originate from one sample, sequenced in a study of blood T cell repertoires in COVID-19 (dated by TCRdb to 2018 to 2021). Receptor libraries were prepared by the immunoSEQ multiplex PCR assay. Sourced from immuneACCESS, this table was stored by TCRdb with only in-frame sequences that have V and J called. A share of the clones is absent; for the studies checked, an unresolved V gene accounts for under half, and the remainder has no known explanation. For this sample the table gives under 200,000 clones, of which roughly 81% were detected only once. The top ten constitute 4.5% to 5% of the sample. Source material: peripheral blood. The receptor source for this set is a woman of 80 years or more with acute or convalescent COVID-19.

The chain combines TRBV5-4 with TRBJ2-3; TRBD2 matches 9 bases. V dropped 4 bases and J dropped 3; count of bases not matched to a gene: 9. The CDR3 is 16 residues long. Germline CDR1 SGHNT, CDR2 YYREEE (reference sequence). The CDR3 DNA reads as TGTGCCAGCAGCCCCCAAGGGCGGGAGGGAACAGATACGCAGTATTTT. Translating it yields CASSPQGREGTDTQYF.

This clone was seen once. The V and J genes are TRBV5-8 and TRBJ1-4; 9 bases map to TRBD1. This CDR3 has 14 residues. The germline V gene has CDR1 SGHTS and CDR2 YDEGEE. J lost 7 bases, V lost 3 bases, and 4 bases had no gene match. CDR3 bases: TGTGCCAGCAGCTGGGACAGGGCTACTGAAAAACTGTTTTTT. The encoded protein is CASSWDRATEKLFF.

The chain combines TRBV5-1 with TRBJ2-5, with D perhaps matching TRBD2 (6 bases). The ends were cut back, 0 bases at V and 7 bases at J, with 28 bases in the middle. From germline, CDR1 is SGHRS and CDR2 YFSETQ. The CDR3 contains 19 residues. CDR3: CASSLGSNWGEPTSGTQYF. The CDR3 DNA follows: TGCGCCAGCAGCTTGGGGTCGAATTGGGGGGAACCCACCTCGGGGACCCAGTACTTC.

CDR3 amino acids: CASSGTGKDNEQFF. CDR3 bases: TGTGCCAGCAGCGGGACAGGGAAGGACAATGAGCAGTTCTTC. The rearrangement uses TRBV9 and TRBJ2-1; 8 nucleotides match TRBD1. Trimming at V came to 3 bases and at J to 5 bases, leaving 4 bases not matched to a gene. The germline gives CDR1 SGDLS, CDR2 YYNGEE. The CDR3 has 14 residues.

V gene TRBV6-5 combines with J gene TRBJ1-6; no firm D call. Trimming pared 4 bases from V and 10 bases from J, leaving 11 bases between. The CDR3 has 13 residues. CDR1 and CDR2 (germline): MNHEY, SVGAGI. In nucleotides, the CDR3 is TGTGCCAGCAGTTCAGTTCGATACTCACCCCTCCACTTT. Protein product: CASSSVRYSPLHF.

The table lists this clone with a few counts. The chain uses TRBV10-3 and TRBJ2-3; tentative D call: TRBD1 (6 bases). The CDR3 extends over 14 amino acids. CDR1 is ENHRY, CDR2 SYGVKD, per germline. V dropped 6 bases and J dropped 0 bases, with 10 bases sitting between them. DNA of the CDR3: TGTGCCATCAGACCAACAGGGAGCACAGATACGCAGTATTTT. It is translated as CAIRPTGSTDTQYF.

The chain recombines TRBV18 with TRBJ1-6, with a weak D call TRBD1 (6 bases). The CDR3 extends over 15 amino acids. Trimming cost V 2 bases and J 5 bases, with 10 bases left between them. The germline gives CDR1 KGHSH, CDR2 LQKENI. The CDR3 nucleotides are TGTGCCAGCTCACCAGGACAGATTAATAATTCACCCCTCCACTTT. This codes for CASSPGQINNSPLHF.

This rearrangement joins TRBV29-1 to TRBJ1-3, with a weak D call TRBD1 (5 bases). The ends were cut back, 0 bases at V and 4 bases at J, with 10 bases in the middle. The CDR3 is made up of 14 amino acids. Germline CDR1 reads SQVTM; CDR2 reads ANQGSEA. CDR3 coding DNA: TGCAGCGTTGAAGATCAAGACAGAGGAAACACCATATATTTT. This encodes CSVEDQDRGNTIYF. The variable domain in full, with the rest retrieved from reference TRBV29-1 and TRBJ1-3, is SAVISQKPSRDICQRGTSLTIQCQVDSQVTMMFWYRQQPGQSLTLIATANQGSEATYESGFVIDKFPISRPNLTFSTLTVSNMSPEDSSIYLCSVEDQDRGNTIYFGEGSWLTVV.

V and J are TRBV4-3 and TRBJ2-3; maybe TRBD2 (5 bases). Germline V CDR1 and CDR2: LGHNA, YSLEER. Between the trimmed V and J ends, which lost 3 bases and 1 base, there was a span of 17 bases. CDR3 length: 17 amino acids. The CDR3 loop reads CASSQRSGSFGTDTQYF. Written as DNA, the CDR3 is TGCGCCAGCAGCCAGAGGTCGGGGTCGTTCGGCACAGATACGCAGTATTTT.

The V and J genes are TRBV19 and TRBJ2-1; perhaps TRBD1 as D (6 bases). Trimming took 4 bases from V and 5 from J, leaving 18 bases between them. This CDR3 region has 16 residues. Looked up from germline, CDR1 is LNHDA and CDR2 is SQIVND (reference sequence). The CDR3 sequence: CASSTSRLRGNNEQFF. CDR3 bases: TGTGCCAGTAGTACCTCTCGACTTAGGGGGAACAATGAGCAGTTCTTC.

The chain couples TRBV7-2 to TRBJ2-1; 14 bases are shared with TRBD2. This CDR3 comprises 15 residues. Trimming cost V 8 bases and J 9 bases; bases outside gene matches: 9. Germline V gene data show CDR1 as SGHTA and CDR2 as FQGNSA. The CDR3 region is CASGWGLAGAGEQFF. The DNA of the CDR3 is TGTGCCAGCGGGTGGGGACTAGCGGGAGCGGGTGAGCAGTTCTTC. Full variable domain (rest looked up from reference TRBV7-2 and TRBJ2-1): GAGVSQSPSNKVTEKGKDVELRCDPISGHTALYWYRQSLGQGLEFLIYFQGNSAPDKSGLPSDRFSAERTGGSVSTLTIQRTQQEDSAVYLCASGWGLAGAGEQFFGPGTRLTVL.

The V call is TRBV25-1, the J call TRBJ1-6; D possibly corresponds to TRBD1 (6 bases). CDR1 MGHDK and CDR2 SYGVNS come from the germline V gene. V lost 6 bases and J lost 6, with 12 bases in between. This CDR3 has 14 residues. The CDR3 spells CASRATGFNSPLHF. CDR3 in DNA: TGTGCCAGCAGGGCGACAGGATTTAATTCACCCCTCCACTTT.

This rearrangement joins TRBV6-5 to TRBJ1-5; D unresolved. There are 14 residues in the CDR3. Trimming left V 5 bases short and J 0 bases short, with 8 bases between. Germline lookup yields CDR1 MNHEY and CDR2 SVGAGI. Here the CDR3 DNA reads TGTGCCAGCAGTCCGTTCAGTAGCAATCAGCCCCAGCATTTT. This sequence encodes CASSPFSSNQPQHF.

The chain uses TRBV27 and TRBJ1-3; unclear D gene. The V end lost 3 bases, the J end lost 0 bases, and 6 bases lay between the germline ends. Germline V CDR1 and CDR2: MNHEY, SMNVEV (reference sequence). CDR3 size: 14 residues. CDR3 DNA sequence: TGTGCCAGCAGTTTTCGGGGCTCTGGAAACACCATATATTTT. It encodes CASSFRGSGNTIYF.

V and J are TRBV10-3 and TRBJ2-7; 12 bases match TRBD2. The CDR3 extends over 16 amino acids. Germline V gene data show CDR1 as ENHRY and CDR2 as SYGVKD. Trimming took 4 bases from V and 3 from J; bases not matched to a gene: 7. The CDR3 is CAISGTSGTELYEQYF. The CDR3 region has the DNA TGTGCCATCAGTGGGACTAGCGGGACAGAGCTCTACGAGCAGTACTTC.

The chain joins TRBV7-8 to TRBJ2-1, with TRBD2 matching 12 bases. The V and J ends lost 7 bases and 0 bases, in that order; junction bases with no gene match: 13. This CDR3 region has 19 residues. Germline-derived CDR1 and CDR2 are SGHVS and FQNEAQ. The CDR3 DNA follows: TGTGCCAGCACCCGTCGACTAGCGGGGGCCCCCAGCTCCTACAATGAGCAGTTCTTC. This encodes CASTRRLAGAPSSYNEQFF.

The chain joins TRBV28 to TRBJ1-1; 10 bases fit TRBD1. Germline trimming cut 6 bases from V and 4 bases from J; bases unmatched to any gene: 5. CDR3 size: 14 residues. Germline CDR1 MDHEN, CDR2 SYDVKM. CDR3 protein: CASRPGTGVTEAFF. In DNA form, the CDR3 reads TGTGCCAGCAGACCCGGGACAGGGGTCACTGAAGCTTTCTTT.

This chain links TRBV11-3 with TRBJ2-1, with D perhaps TRBD2 (7 bases). The CDR3 runs 15 residues. Germline CDR1 is SGHNT and CDR2 is YENEEA. Trimming removed 6 bases at V and 7 bases at J, with 19 bases between. The CDR3 spells CASSHRGGRGNEQFF. CDR3 DNA sequence: TGTGCCAGCAGTCATAGAGGGGGGAGGGGGAATGAGCAGTTCTTC.

Only a few counts were recorded for this clone. This chain uses TRBV7-2 with TRBJ1-5; 8 nucleotides align to TRBD1. Looked up from germline, CDR1 is SGHTA and CDR2 is FQGNSA. The ends lost 4 bases at V and 5 bases at J; junction bases unmatched: 10. The CDR3 is 16 amino acids. As DNA, the CDR3 is TGTGCCAGCAGCTCGCCGGACAGGGTTGGATATCAGCCCCAGCATTTT. Its translation is CASSSPDRVGYQPQHF.

CDR3 region: CASSQDLGAVGETQYF. The CDR3 nucleotides read TGCGCCAGCAGCCAAGATTTAGGGGCTGTTGGGGAGACCCAGTACTTC. The chain has TRBV4-3 and TRBJ2-5; maybe TRBD1 (5 bases). Deletions cut 0 bases from V and 5 bases from J, with 16 bases between. The CDR3 runs to 16 residues. Germline assignment: CDR1 LGHNA and CDR2 YSLEER.

This sequence joins TRBV30 and TRBJ2-2; D unresolved. Germline loops: CDR1 GTSNPN, CDR2 SVGIG (reference sequence). The CDR3 contains 18 residues. V lost 0 bases and J lost 5, with 22 bases in between. The CDR3 nucleotides are TGTGCCTGGAGTGTAGCCCCATGGCTAGGCGGAAAAACCGGGGAGCTGTTTTTT. This sequence encodes CAWSVAPWLGGKTGELFF.

The chain combines TRBV14 with TRBJ1-1; the D is unclear. Germline values: CDR1 SGHDN, CDR2 FVKESK. Between the trimmed V and J ends, which lost 2 bases and 7 bases, there was a span of 14 bases. The CDR3 length is 14 residues. CDR3: CASSQSGGAFEAFF. CDR3 sequence (DNA): TGTGCCAGCAGCCAATCCGGAGGTGCGTTTGAAGCTTTCTTT. Together with reference TRBV14 and TRBJ1-1, the CDR3 gives the full variable domain: EAGVTQFPSHSVIEKGQTVTLRCDPISGHDNLYWYRRVMGKEIKFLLHFVKESKQDESGMPNNRFLAERTGGTYSTLKVQPAELEDSGVYFCASSQSGGAFEAFFGQGTRLTVV.

The gene calls are TRBV29-1 and TRBJ2-3; TRBD2 matches 7 bases. This CDR3 region has 14 residues. In germline, CDR1 is SQVTM, CDR2 ANQGSEA. With 4 bases clipped from V and 6 bases from J, the junction kept 10 bases outside the gene matches. CDR3 region: CSVGWLGGRDTQYF. DNA of the CDR3: TGCAGCGTTGGCTGGTTGGGAGGGCGCGATACGCAGTATTTT.

This clone came up once. The V and J genes are TRBV6-6 and TRBJ2-1, with a tentative D call TRBD2 (6 bases). Per the germline V gene, CDR1 is MNHNY and CDR2 is SVGAGI (reference sequence). The V end lost 0 bases, the J end lost 4 bases, and 10 bases lay between the germline ends. The CDR3 extends over 15 amino acids. CDR3 coding DNA: TGTGCCAGCAGTTACTCGGGGGGTTCTTACAATGAGCAGTTCTTC. It is translated as CASSYSGGSYNEQFF.

V and J are TRBV7-2 and TRBJ2-3; 11 nucleotides align to TRBD1. Trimming cost V 0 bases and J 5 bases; bases outside gene matches: 7. The CDR3 loop spans 17 amino acids. The V gene's germline CDR1 is SGHTA and CDR2 FQGNSA. The CDR3 sequence: CASSLALWTGGLDTQYF. The CDR3 DNA reads as TGTGCCAGCAGCTTAGCGCTTTGGACAGGGGGCTTAGATACGCAGTATTTT.

This clone was observed a single time. The chain carries TRBV9 and TRBJ1-3; the match to TRBD1 covers 9 bases. Germline values: CDR1 SGDLS, CDR2 YYNGEE. The CDR3 has 18 residues. V was clipped by 4 bases and J by 0 bases; unmatched bases: 11. CDR3 region: CASSYGTGRSYSGNTIYF. The CDR3 bases are TGTGCCAGCAGCTACGGGACAGGGCGTAGTTACTCTGGAAACACCATATATTTT.

The table lists this clone with a few counts. V gene TRBV24-1 combines with J gene TRBJ2-1, with D maybe TRBD2 (5 bases). V lost 0 bases to trimming and J lost 5 bases, with 10 bases between them. The CDR3 runs 15 residues. Germline V gene sequence: CDR1 KGHDR, CDR2 SFDVKD. CDR3 protein: CATSDLASGDNEQFF. The CDR3 region has the DNA TGTGCCACCAGTGATTTGGCCAGCGGAGACAATGAGCAGTTCTTC.

The table lists this clone with a count of one. This rearrangement joins TRBV29-1 to TRBJ2-1, with D hard to call. The CDR3 length is 14 residues. Between the trimmed V and J ends, which lost 4 bases and 0 bases, there was a span of 10 bases. Germline CDR1 reads SQVTM; CDR2 reads ANQGSEA. The CDR3 coding sequence is TGCAGCGTTGGAGATCTGAGCTCCTACAATGAGCAGTTCTTC. Translating gives CSVGDLSSYNEQFF.